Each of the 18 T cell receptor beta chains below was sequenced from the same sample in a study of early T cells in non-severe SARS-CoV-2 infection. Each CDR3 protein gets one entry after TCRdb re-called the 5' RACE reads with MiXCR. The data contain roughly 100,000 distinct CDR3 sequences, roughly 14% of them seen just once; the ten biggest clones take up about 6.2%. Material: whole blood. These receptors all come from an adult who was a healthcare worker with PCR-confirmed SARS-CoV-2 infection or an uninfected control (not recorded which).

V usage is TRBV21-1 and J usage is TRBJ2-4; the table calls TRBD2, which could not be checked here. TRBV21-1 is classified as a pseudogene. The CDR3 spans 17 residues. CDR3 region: CAGSNKSNPLAKNIQYF. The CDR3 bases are TGTGCCGGCAGCAACAAGTCCAACCCCCTAGCCAAAAACATTCAGTACTTC.

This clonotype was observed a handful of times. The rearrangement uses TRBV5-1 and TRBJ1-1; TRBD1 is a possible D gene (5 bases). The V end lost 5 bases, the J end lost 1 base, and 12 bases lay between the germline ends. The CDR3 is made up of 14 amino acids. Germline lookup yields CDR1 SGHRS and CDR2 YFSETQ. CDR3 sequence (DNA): TGCGCCAGCAGTCCGGGACGGACGAACACTGAAGCTTTCTTT. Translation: CASSPGRTNTEAFF.

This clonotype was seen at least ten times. CDR3 protein: CASSQDFRGRNNEQFF. Here the CDR3 DNA reads TGTGCCAGCAGCCAAGATTTTCGCGGGAGAAACAATGAGCAGTTCTTC. The V call is TRBV3-1, the J call TRBJ2-1; 7 bases fit TRBD2. The germline V gene has CDR1 LGHDT and CDR2 YNNKEL (reference sequence). CDR3 length equals 16 residues. V lost 0 bases to trimming and J lost 5 bases; unmatched junction nucleotides: 7.

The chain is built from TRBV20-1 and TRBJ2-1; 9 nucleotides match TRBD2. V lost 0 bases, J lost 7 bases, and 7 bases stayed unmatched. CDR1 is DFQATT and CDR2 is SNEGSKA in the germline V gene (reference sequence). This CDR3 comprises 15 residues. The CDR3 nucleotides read TGCAGTGCTAGAGATACCCTAGCGGGAAGGAATGAGCAGTTCTTC. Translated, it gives CSARDTLAGRNEQFF.

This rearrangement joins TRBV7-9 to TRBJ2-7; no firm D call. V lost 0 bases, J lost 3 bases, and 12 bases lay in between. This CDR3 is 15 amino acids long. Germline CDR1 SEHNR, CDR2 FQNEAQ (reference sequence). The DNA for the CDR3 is TGTGCCAGCAGCTTAGCCGGGCGGATCGTCTACGAGCAGTACTTC. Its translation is CASSLAGRIVYEQYF.

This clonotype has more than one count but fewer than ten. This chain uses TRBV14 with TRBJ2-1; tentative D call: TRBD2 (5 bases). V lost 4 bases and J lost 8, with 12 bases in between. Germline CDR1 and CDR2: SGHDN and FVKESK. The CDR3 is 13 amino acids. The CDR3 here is CASSRRRPDEQFF. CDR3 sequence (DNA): TGTGCCAGCAGCCGACGGAGGCCTGATGAGCAGTTCTTC.

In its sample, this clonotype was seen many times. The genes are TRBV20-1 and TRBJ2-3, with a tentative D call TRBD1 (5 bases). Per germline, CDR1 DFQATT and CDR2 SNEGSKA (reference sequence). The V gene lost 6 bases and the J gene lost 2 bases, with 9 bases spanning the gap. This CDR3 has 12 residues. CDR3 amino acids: CSADGATDTQYF. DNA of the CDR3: TGCAGTGCGGATGGGGCCACAGATACGCAGTATTTT.

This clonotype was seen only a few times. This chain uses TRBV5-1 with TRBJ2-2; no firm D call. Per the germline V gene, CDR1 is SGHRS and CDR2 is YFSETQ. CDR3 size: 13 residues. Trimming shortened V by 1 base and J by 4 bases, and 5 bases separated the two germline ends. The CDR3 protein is CASSLPATGELFF. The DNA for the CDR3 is TGCGCCAGCAGCTTGCCCGCCACCGGGGAGCTGTTTTTT.

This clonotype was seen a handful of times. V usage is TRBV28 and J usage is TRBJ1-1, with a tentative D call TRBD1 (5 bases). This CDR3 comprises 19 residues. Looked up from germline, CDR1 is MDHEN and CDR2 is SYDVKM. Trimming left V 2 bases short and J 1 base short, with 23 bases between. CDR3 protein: CASSLIGDSQGRANTEAFF. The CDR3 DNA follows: TGTGCCAGCAGTTTAATAGGTGATTCGCAGGGAAGGGCGAACACTGAAGCTTTCTTT.

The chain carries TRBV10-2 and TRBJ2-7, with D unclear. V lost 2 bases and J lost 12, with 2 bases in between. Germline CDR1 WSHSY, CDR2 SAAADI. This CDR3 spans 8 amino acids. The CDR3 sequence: CASSEMYF. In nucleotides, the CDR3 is TGCGCCAGCAGTGAGATGTACTTC.

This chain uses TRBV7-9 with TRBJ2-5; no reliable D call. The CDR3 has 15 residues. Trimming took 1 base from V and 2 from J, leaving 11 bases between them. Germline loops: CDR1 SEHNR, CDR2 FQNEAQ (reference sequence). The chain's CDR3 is CASSLELASQETQYF. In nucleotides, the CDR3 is TGTGCCAGCAGCTTAGAGCTGGCTAGTCAAGAGACCCAGTACTTC.

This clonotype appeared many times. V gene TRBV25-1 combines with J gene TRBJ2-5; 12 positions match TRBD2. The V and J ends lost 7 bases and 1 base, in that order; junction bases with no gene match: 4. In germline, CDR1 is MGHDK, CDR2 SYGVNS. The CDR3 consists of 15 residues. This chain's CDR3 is CASTASGRAQETQYF. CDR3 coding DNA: TGTGCCAGCACTGCTAGCGGGAGGGCCCAAGAGACCCAGTACTTC.

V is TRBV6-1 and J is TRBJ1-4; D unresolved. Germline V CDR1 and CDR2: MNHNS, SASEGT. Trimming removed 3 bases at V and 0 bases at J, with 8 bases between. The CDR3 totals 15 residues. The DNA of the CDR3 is TGTGCCAGCAGTGATCGGGGTCCAACTAATGAAAAACTGTTTTTT. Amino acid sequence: CASSDRGPTNEKLFF.

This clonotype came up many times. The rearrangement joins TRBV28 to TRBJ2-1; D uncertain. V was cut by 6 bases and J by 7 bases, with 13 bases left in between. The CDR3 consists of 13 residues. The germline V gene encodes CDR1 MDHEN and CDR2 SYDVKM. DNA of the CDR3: TGTGCCAGCAGCTCAAGCCTCAGAAATGAGCAGTTCTTC. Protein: CASSSSLRNEQFF.

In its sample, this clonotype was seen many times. CDR3 nucleotide sequence: TGTGCCAGCAGCTTGGCCCTCCTTGGCTACACCTTC. It yields the protein CASSLALLGYTF. V and J are TRBV5-6 and TRBJ1-2; unclear D gene. Germline V CDR1 and CDR2: SGHDT, YYEEEE. The CDR3 totals 12 residues. Between the trimmed V and J ends, which lost 0 bases and 7 bases, there was a span of 7 bases.

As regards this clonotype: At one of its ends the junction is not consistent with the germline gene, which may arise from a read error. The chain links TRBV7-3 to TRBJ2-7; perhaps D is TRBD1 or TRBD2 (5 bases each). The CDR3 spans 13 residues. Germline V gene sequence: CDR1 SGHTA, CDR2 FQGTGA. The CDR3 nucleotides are TGTGCCAGCAGCTCTTATGGGGGTTACGAGCGGTACTTC. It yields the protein CASSSYGGYERYF.

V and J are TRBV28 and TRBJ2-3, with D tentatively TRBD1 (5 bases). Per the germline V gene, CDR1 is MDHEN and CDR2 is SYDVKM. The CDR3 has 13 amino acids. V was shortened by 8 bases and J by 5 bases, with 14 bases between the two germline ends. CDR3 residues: CASLGRERDTQYF. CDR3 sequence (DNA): TGTGCCAGCCTCGGCAGGGAAAGAGATACGCAGTATTTT. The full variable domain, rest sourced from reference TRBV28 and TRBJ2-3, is DVKVTQSSRYLVKRTGEKVFLECVQDMDHENMFWYRQDPGLGLRLIYFSYDVKMKEKGDIPEGYSVSREKKERFSLILESASTNQTSMYLCASLGRERDTQYFGPGTRLTVL.

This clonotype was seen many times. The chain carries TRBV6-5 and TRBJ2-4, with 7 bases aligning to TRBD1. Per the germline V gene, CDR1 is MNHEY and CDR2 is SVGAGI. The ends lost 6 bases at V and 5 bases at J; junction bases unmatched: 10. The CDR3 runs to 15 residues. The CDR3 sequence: CASRPTWTGENIQYF. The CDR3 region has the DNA TGTGCCAGCAGGCCCACCTGGACAGGCGAAAACATTCAGTACTTC.